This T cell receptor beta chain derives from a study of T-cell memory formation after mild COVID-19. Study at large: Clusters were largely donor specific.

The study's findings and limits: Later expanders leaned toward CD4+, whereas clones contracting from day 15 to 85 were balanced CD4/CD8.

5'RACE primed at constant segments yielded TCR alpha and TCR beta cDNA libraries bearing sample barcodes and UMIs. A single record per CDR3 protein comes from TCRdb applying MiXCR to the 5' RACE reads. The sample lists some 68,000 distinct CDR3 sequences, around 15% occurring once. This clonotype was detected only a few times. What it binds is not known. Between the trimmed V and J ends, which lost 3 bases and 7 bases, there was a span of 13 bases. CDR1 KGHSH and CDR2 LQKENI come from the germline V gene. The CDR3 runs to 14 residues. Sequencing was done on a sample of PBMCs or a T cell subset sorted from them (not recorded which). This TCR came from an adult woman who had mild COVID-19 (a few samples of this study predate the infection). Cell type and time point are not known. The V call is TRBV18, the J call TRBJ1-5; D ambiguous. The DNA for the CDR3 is TGTGCCAGCTCACCTCGGGTGGGCGACCAGCCCCAGCATTTT. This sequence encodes CASSPRVGDQPQHF. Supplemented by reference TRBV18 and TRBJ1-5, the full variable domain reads NAGVMQNPRHLVRRRGQEARLRCSPMKGHSHVYWYRQLPEEGLKFMVYLQKENIIDESGMPKERFSAEFPKEGPSILRIQQVVRGDSAAYFCASSPRVGDQPQHFGDGTRLSIL.